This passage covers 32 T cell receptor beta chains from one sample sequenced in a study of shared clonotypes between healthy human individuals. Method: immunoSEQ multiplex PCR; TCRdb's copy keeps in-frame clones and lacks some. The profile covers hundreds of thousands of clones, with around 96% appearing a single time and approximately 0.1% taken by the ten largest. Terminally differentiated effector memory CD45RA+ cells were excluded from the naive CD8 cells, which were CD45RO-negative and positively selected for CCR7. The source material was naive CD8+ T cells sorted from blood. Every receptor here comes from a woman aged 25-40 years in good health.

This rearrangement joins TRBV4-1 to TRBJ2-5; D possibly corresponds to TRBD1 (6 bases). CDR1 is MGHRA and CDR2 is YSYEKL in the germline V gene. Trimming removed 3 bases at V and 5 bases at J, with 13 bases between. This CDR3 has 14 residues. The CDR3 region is CASSQRTAGETQYF. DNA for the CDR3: TGCGCCAGCAGCCAGAGGACAGCTGGGGAGACCCAGTACTTC.

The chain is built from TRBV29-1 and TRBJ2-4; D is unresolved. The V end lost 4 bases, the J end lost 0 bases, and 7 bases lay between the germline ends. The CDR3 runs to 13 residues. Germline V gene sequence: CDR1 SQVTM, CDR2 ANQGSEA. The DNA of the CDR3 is TGCAGCGTTGTGTCTTTAGCCAAAAACATTCAGTACTTC. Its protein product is CSVVSLAKNIQYF.

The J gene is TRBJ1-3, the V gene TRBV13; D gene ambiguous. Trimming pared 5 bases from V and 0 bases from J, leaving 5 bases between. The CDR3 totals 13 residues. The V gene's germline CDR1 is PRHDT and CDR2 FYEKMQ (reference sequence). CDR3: CASSPGSGNTIYF. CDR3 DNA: TGTGCCAGCAGCCCAGGCTCTGGAAACACCATATATTTT.

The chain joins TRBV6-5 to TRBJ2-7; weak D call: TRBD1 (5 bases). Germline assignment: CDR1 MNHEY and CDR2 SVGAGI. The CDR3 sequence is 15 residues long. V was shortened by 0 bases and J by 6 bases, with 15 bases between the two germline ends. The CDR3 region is CASSYSISGQGEQYF. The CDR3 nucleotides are TGTGCCAGCAGTTACTCGATATCAGGGCAGGGCGAGCAGTACTTC.

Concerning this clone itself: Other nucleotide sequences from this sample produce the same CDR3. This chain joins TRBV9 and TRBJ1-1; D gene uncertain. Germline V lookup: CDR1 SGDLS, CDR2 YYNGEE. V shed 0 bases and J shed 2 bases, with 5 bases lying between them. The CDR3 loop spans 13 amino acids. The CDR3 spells CASSVDLNTEAFF. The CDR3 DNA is TGTGCCAGCAGCGTAGACCTAAACACTGAAGCTTTCTTT.

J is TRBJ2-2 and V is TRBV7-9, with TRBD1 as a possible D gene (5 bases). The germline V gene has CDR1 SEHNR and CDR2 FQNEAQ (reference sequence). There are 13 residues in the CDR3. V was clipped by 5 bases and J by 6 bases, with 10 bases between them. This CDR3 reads CASSRTGPGELFF. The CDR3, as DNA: TGTGCCAGCAGCCGCACAGGACCCGGGGAGCTGTTTTTT. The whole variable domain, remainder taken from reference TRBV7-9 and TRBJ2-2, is DTGVSQNPRHKITKRGQNVTFRCDPISEHNRLYWYRQTLGQGPEFLTYFQNEAQLEKSRLLSDRFSAERPKGSFSTLEIQRTEQGDSAMYLCASSRTGPGELFFGEGSRLTVL.

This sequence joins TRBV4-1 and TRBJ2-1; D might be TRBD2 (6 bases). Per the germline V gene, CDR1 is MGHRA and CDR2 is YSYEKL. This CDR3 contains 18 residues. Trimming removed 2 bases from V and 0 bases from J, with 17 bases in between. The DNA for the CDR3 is TGCGCCAGCAGCCAAATTGATGGCGGGAAGCCCTCCTACAATGAGCAGTTCTTC. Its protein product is CASSQIDGGKPSYNEQFF.

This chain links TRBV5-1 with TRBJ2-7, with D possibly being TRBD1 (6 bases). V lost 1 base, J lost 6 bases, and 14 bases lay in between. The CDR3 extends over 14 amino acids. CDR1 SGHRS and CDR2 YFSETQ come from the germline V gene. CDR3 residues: CASSLRQVGGEQYF. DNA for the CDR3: TGCGCCAGCAGCTTGAGACAGGTCGGTGGCGAGCAGTACTTC.

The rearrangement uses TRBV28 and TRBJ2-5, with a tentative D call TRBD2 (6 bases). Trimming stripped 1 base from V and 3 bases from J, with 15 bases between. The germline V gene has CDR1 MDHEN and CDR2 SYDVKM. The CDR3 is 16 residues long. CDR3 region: CASSLYPGTLEETQYF. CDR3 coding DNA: TGTGCCAGCAGTTTATATCCCGGGACTTTAGAAGAGACCCAGTACTTC.

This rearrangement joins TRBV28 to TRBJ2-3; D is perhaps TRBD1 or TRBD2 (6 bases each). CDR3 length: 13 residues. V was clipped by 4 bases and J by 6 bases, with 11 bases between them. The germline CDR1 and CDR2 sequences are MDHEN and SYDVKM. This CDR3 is CASSSGAGDTQYF. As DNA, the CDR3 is TGTGCCAGCAGTTCGGGGGCCGGGGATACGCAGTATTTT.

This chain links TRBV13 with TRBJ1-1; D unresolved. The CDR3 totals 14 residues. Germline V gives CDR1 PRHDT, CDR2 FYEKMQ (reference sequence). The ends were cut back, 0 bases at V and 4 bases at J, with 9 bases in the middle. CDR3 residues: CASSLGSGSTEAFF. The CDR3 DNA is TGTGCCAGCAGCTTAGGTTCTGGGAGCACTGAAGCTTTCTTT.

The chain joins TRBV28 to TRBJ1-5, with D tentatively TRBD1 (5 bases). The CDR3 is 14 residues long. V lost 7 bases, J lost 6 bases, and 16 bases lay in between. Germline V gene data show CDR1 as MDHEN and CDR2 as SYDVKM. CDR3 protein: CASMGRGGAQPQHF. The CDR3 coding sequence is TGTGCCAGCATGGGGAGGGGAGGTGCTCAGCCCCAGCATTTT.

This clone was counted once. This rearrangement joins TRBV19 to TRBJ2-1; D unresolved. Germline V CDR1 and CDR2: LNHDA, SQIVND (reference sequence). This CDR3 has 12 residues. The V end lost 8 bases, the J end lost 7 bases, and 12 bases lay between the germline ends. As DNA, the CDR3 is TGTGCCAGTCATGGGTCTGGTAATGAGCAGTTCTTC. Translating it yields CASHGSGNEQFF. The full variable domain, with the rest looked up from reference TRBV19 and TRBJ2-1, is DGGITQSPKYLFRKEGQNVTLSCEQNLNHDAMYWYRQDPGQGLRLIYYSQIVNDFQKGDIAEGYSVSREKKESFPLTVTSAQKNPTAFYLCASHGSGNEQFFGPGTRLTVL.

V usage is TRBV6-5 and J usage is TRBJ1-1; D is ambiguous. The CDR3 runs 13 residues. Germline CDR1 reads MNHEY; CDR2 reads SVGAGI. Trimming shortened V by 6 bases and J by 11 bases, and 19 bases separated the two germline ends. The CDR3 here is CASSYAEDGGAFF. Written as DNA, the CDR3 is TGTGCCAGCAGCTACGCCGAGGACGGTGGGGCTTTCTTT.

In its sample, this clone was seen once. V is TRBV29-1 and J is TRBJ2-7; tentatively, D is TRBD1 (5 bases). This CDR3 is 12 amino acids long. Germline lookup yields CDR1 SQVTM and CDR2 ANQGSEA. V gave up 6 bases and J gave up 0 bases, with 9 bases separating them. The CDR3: CSVMTDSYEQYF. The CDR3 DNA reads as TGCAGCGTGATGACAGACTCCTACGAGCAGTACTTC.

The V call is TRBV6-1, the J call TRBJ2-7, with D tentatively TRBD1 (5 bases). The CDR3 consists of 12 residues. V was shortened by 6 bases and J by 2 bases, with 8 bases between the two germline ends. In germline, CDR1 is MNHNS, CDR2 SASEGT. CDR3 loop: CASRQAAYEQYF. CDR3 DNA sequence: TGTGCCAGCAGACAGGCCGCCTACGAGCAGTACTTC.

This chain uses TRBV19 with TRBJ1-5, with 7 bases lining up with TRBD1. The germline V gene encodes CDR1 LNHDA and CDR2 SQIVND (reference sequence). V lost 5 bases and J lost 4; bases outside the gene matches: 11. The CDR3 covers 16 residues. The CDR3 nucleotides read TGTGCCAGTAGTCCCGCCGCCAGGGGGGCAAATCAGCCCCAGCATTTT. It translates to CASSPAARGANQPQHF.

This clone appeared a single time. Here the CDR3 reads CASSPPLTGQGDNEQFF. The CDR3 region has the DNA TGTGCCAGCAGCCCCCCCCTCACGGGACAGGGAGACAATGAGCAGTTCTTC. The chain combines TRBV13 with TRBJ2-1, with 9 bases identical to TRBD1. The CDR3 runs to 17 residues. Unmatched junction bases numbered 13, after V lost 5 bases and J lost 5 bases. Germline loops: CDR1 PRHDT, CDR2 FYEKMQ (reference sequence).

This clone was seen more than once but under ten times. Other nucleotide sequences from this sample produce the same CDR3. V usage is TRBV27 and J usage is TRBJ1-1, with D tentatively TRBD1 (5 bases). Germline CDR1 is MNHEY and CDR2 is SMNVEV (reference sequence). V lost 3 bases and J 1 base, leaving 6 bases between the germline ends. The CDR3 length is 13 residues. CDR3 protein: CASSFGGNTEAFF. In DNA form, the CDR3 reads TGTGCCAGCAGTTTTGGGGGGAACACTGAAGCTTTCTTT.

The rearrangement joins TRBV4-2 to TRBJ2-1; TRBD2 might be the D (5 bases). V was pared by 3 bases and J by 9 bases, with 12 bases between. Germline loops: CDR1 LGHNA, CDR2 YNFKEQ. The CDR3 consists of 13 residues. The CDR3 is CASSHRGAPEQFF. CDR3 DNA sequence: TGTGCCAGCAGCCACCGGGGTGCGCCTGAGCAGTTCTTC.

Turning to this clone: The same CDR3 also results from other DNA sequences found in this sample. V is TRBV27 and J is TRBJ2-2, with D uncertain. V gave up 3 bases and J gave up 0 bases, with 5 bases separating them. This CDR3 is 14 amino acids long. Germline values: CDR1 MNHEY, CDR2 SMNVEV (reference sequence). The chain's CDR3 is CASSFGANTGELFF. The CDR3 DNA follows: TGTGCCAGCAGTTTTGGTGCGAACACCGGGGAGCTGTTTTTT.

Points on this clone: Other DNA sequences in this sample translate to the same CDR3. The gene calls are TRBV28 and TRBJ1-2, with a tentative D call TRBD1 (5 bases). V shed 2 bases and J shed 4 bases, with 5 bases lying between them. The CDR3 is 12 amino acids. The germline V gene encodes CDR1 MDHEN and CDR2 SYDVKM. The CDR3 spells CASSLDSYGYTF. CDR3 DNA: TGTGCCAGCAGTTTAGACAGCTATGGCTACACCTTC.

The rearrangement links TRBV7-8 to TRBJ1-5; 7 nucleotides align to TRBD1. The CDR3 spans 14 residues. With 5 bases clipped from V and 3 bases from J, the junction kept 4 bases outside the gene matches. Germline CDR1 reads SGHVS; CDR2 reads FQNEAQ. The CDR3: CASSPTGANQPQHF. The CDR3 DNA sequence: TGTGCCAGCAGCCCCACAGGGGCCAATCAGCCCCAGCATTTT.

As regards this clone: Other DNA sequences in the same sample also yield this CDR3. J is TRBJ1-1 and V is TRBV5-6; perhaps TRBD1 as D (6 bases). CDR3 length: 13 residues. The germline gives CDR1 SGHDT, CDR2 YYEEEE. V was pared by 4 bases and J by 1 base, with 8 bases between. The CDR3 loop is CASSQGGNTEAFF. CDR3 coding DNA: TGTGCCAGCAGCCAAGGGGGGAACACTGAAGCTTTCTTT.

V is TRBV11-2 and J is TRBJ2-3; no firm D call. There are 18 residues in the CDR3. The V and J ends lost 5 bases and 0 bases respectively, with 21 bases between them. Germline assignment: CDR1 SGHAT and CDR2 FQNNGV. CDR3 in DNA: TGTGCCAGCAGCAACGTGGTCGGTACCACTACTAGCACAGATACGCAGTATTTT. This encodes CASSNVVGTTTSTDTQYF.

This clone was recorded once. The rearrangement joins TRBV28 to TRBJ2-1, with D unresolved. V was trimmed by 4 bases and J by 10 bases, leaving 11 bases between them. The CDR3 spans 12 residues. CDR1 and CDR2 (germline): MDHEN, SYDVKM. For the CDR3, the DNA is TGTGCCAGCAGTTCCCCGTACAGCGAGCAGTTCTTC. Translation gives CASSSPYSEQFF.

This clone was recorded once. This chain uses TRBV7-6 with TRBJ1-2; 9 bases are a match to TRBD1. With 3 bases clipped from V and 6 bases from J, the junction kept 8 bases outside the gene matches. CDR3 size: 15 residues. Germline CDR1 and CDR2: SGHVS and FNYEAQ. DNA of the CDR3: TGTGCCAGCAGCTTCTCCGGGACAGGGCCCGATGGCTACACCTTC. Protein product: CASSFSGTGPDGYTF.

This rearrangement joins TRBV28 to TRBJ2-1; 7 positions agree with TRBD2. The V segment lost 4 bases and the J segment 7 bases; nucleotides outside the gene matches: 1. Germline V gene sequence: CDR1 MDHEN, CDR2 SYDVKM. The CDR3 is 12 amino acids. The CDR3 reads CASSWGGNEQFF. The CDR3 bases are TGTGCCAGCAGTTGGGGGGGGAATGAGCAGTTCTTC.

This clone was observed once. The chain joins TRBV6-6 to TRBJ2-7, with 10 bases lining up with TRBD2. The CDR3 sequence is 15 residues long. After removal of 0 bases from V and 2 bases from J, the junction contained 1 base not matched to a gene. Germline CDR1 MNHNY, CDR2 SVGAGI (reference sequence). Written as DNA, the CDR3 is TGTGCCAGCAGTTACTCTCTAGCGGGAGCCTACGAGCAGTACTTC. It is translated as CASSYSLAGAYEQYF.

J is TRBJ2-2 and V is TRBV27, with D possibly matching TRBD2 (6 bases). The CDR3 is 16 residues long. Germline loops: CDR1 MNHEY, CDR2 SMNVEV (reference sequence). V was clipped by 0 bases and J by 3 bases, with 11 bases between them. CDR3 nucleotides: TGTGCCAGCAGTTTATCTTTAATAGCGGACACCGGGGAGCTGTTTTTT. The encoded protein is CASSLSLIADTGELFF.

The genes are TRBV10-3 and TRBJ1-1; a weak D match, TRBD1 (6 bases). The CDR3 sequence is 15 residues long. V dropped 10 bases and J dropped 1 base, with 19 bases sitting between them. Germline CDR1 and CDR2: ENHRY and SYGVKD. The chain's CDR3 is CATGTPGAGNTEAFF. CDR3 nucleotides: TGTGCCACGGGAACCCCGGGGGCCGGGAACACTGAAGCTTTCTTT.

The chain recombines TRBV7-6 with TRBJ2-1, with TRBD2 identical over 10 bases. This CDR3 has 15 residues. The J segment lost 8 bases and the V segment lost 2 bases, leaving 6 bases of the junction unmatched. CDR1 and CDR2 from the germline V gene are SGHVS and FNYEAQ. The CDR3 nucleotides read TGTGCCAGCAGCTTATTAGCGGGAGGTGGAGATGAGCAGTTCTTC. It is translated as CASSLLAGGGDEQFF.